This T cell receptor beta chain was identified in a study of vaccination and CD4 T cells after COVID-19. The sample's treatment: roughly nine-day PBMC culture with coronavirus spike peptide pools or control peptides (ViraFEST assay). Germline V gene lookup returns CDR1 LNHDA and CDR2 SQIVND (reference sequence). With V trimmed by 8 bases and J by 12 bases, 18 bases remained unmatched. The CDR3 spans 15 residues. Cultured CD4+ T cell DNA underwent sequencing with the Oncomine TCR Beta short-read assay. Genomic DNA was drawn out of CD4+ T cells grown in culture. MiXCR, applied by TCRdb to the PCR reads, yields one record per CDR3 protein. The sample shows some 17,000 distinct CDR3 sequences, approximately 59% of them seen only once. About this clonotype itself: Its antigen is not identified.

This clonotype was sampled from a human donor who had recovered from COVID-19. Specimen: CD4+ T cells from blood, cultured in vitro, collected after SARS-CoV-2 vaccination. V usage is TRBV19 and J usage is TRBJ2-1, with 8 bases that match TRBD2. Written as DNA, the CDR3 is TGTGCCAGTGACGCTGCTTCGGGAGGGCAATCGGGGCAGTTCTTC. Translation gives CASDAASGGQSGQFF. The full variable domain, its missing parts supplied by reference TRBV19 and TRBJ2-1, is DGGITQSPKYLFRKEGQNVTLSCEQNLNHDAMYWYRQDPGQGLRLIYYSQIVNDFQKGDIAEGYSVSREKKESFPLTVTSAQKNPTAFYLCASDAASGGQSGQFFGPGTRLTVL.